This passage covers 32 T cell receptor beta chains from one sample sequenced in a study of immune heterogeneity within non-small cell lung tumors. Multiplex PCR (32 V and 13 J primers) was used to amplify the TCR beta CDR3. Each CDR3 protein is one row after TCRdb ran MiXCR on the multiplex PCR reads. Among about 10,000 distinct CDR3 sequences, roughly 27% were seen once, and the ten largest hold over 10%. Per sample, roughly 570 ng of bulk tumor genomic DNA was the template used. Several biopsies per primary tumor, spaced far apart, were taken during surgery. Curative surgery was performed on patients who had untreated, newly diagnosed non-small cell lung cancer. What was sequenced was lung tumor tissue. These receptors were obtained from a man in his fifties with non-small cell lung cancer.

Many counts were recorded for this clonotype. This chain joins TRBV3-1 and TRBJ1-4; a weak D match, TRBD1 (5 bases). The V gene lost 4 bases and the J gene lost 8 bases, with 20 bases spanning the gap. The CDR3 spans 16 residues. Per germline, CDR1 LGHDT and CDR2 YNNKEL (reference sequence). In DNA form, the CDR3 reads TGTGCCAGCAGCCCCTTCGGGGGGGTTATAAAAGAAAAACTGTTTTTT. Protein: CASSPFGGVIKEKLFF.

This clonotype is a singleton in its sample. At one end, the junction sequence differs from germline, possibly due to a read error. J is TRBJ1-2 and V is TRBV19; D is undetermined. Germline V gene sequence: CDR1 LNHDA, CDR2 SQIVND (reference sequence). There are 16 residues in the CDR3. The CDR3 DNA follows: TGTTCCAGTAATTCGGTTAAGAGACAACGGAACCATGGCTACACCTTC. Protein sequence: CSSNSVKRQRNHGYTF.

This clonotype occurred many times. The chain combines TRBV12-3 or TRBV12-4 with TRBJ1-1, with 8 positions matching TRBD1. V shed 6 bases, J shed 7 bases, and the junction held 1 base outside the gene matches. There are 11 residues in the CDR3. The CDR3 DNA reads TGTGCCAGCAGCGACAGGGGTGAAGCTTTCTTT. It is translated as CASSDRGEAFF.

Of note for this clonotype: The missing conserved phenylalanine or tryptophan at the end of this CDR3 makes a read error likely. The rearrangement joins TRBV20-1 to TRBJ1-6, with 7 bases identical to TRBD1. With V trimmed by 5 bases and J by 7 bases, 17 bases remained unmatched. The CDR3 loop spans 17 amino acids. CDR1 DFQATT and CDR2 SNEGSKA come from the germline V gene (reference sequence). CDR3 sequence (DNA): TGCAGTGCTCGACAGGGATCAGGGGCGACGAAGAATTCACCCCTCCACCTT. Its protein product is CSARQGSGATKNSPLHL.

By its share, this clonotype is medium-sized. The chain has TRBV18 and TRBJ2-7, with unresolved D. This CDR3 is built from 14 residues. Germline CDR1 reads KGHSH; CDR2 reads LQKENI. V lost 6 bases and J 2 bases, leaving 14 bases between the germline ends. The CDR3 nucleotides read TGTGCCAGCTCCCCCGATGGGTTCGCCTACGAGCAGTACTTC. Its protein product is CASSPDGFAYEQYF.

By sample fraction, this clonotype is medium-sized. This chain uses TRBV19 with TRBJ1-3, with D maybe TRBD1 (6 bases). Germline V gene lookup returns CDR1 LNHDA and CDR2 SQIVND (reference sequence). The CDR3 has 15 residues. The germline V and J ends were trimmed by 4 bases and 0 bases, with 10 bases remaining between them. CDR3 region: CASSNRDNSGNTIYF. The CDR3 region has the DNA TGTGCCAGTAGTAACCGGGACAACTCTGGAAACACCATATATTTT.

Of note for this clonotype: A much more abundant neighbour one base away suggests this may be a read error. J is TRBJ1-5 and V is TRBV2; 9 bases are a match to TRBD1. Unmatched junction bases numbered 15, after V lost 9 bases and J lost 9 bases. CDR3 length: 15 residues. Germline V gene data show CDR1 as SNHLY and CDR2 as FYNNEI. CDR3 DNA sequence: TGTGCCAGTAGTACAGGGGGCGCCGGGCATCGGCCCCAGCATTTT. Translated, it gives CASSTGGAGHRPQHF.

This clonotype has a handful of counts. With a much larger clone just one base away, this may be a read error. Likely a read error: the CDR3 ends without its conserved phenylalanine or tryptophan. The V and J genes are TRBV10-1 and TRBJ2-1, with 7 nucleotides matching TRBD2. Losses at the gene ends were 4 bases for V and 5 bases for J; bases not matched to a gene: 23. Germline V gene data show CDR1 as WNHNN and CDR2 as SYGVQD (reference sequence). CDR3 length: 20 amino acids. The CDR3 loop reads CASSGGREIILPQRDNEQFL. CDR3 in DNA: TGCGCCAGCAGTGGTGGGCGGGAGATTATACTTCCTCAGAGAGACAATGAGCAGTTCTTA.

This clonotype turned up a few times. This rearrangement joins TRBV5-6 to TRBJ1-1; no definite D call. The CDR3 length is 13 residues. Germline loops: CDR1 SGHDT, CDR2 YYEEEE. Trimming removed 0 bases from V and 7 bases from J, with 10 bases in between. In DNA form, the CDR3 reads TGTGCCAGCAGCTTGGGCGCCTCCCTTGAAGCTTTCTTT. It yields the protein CASSLGASLEAFF. Filled out from reference TRBV5-6 and TRBJ1-1, the complete variable domain reads DAGVTQSPTHLIKTRGQQVTLRCSPKSGHDTVSWYQQALGQGPQFIFQYYEEEERQRGNFPDRFSGHQFPNYSSELNVNALLLGDSALYLCASSLGASLEAFFGQGTRLTVV.

In this sample, this clonotype turned up a few times. The chain carries TRBV5-5 and TRBJ1-1, with 7 positions matching TRBD1. The CDR3 sequence is 16 residues long. Trimming removed 4 bases from V and 0 bases from J; junction bases left unmatched: 9. Looked up from germline, CDR1 is SGHKS and CDR2 is YYEKEE (reference sequence). Here the CDR3 reads CASSVSDGQVNTEAFF. CDR3 coding DNA: TGTGCCAGCAGCGTGTCGGACGGACAGGTGAACACTGAAGCTTTCTTT.

This clonotype was detected many times. The chain's CDR3 is CATSRGTSGREYTGELFF. CDR3 nucleotide sequence: TGTGCCACCAGCAGAGGGACTAGCGGGAGGGAGTACACCGGGGAGCTGTTTTTT. The rearrangement uses TRBV15 and TRBJ2-2, with 15 bases fitting TRBD2. J gave up 3 bases and V 1 base, and 3 bases lay outside the gene matches. The CDR3 consists of 18 residues. Germline CDR1 and CDR2: LNHNV and YYDKDF (reference sequence).

In this sample, this clonotype is medium-sized. CDR3 residues: CASSEDSHTEAFF. Here the CDR3 DNA reads TGTGCCAGCAGTGAGGACAGTCACACTGAAGCTTTCTTT. The V and J genes are TRBV7-3 and TRBJ1-1; possibly TRBD1 for D (6 bases). CDR3 size: 13 residues. Germline V gene data show CDR1 as SGHTA and CDR2 as FQGTGA. Trimming cost V 6 bases and J 3 bases, with 11 bases left between them. The variable domain in full, with the rest retrieved from reference TRBV7-3 and TRBJ1-1, is GAGVSQTPSNKVTEKGKYVELRCDPISGHTALYWYRQSLGQGPEFLIYFQGTGAADDSGLPNDRFFAVRPEGSVSTLKIQRTERGDSAVYLCASSEDSHTEAFFGQGTRLTVV.

This clonotype was seen repeatedly, ten times or more. The chain links TRBV4-1 to TRBJ2-7; 11 bases are a match to TRBD2. From germline, CDR1 is MGHRA and CDR2 YSYEKL. The V and J ends lost 0 bases and 2 bases, in that order; junction bases with no gene match: 6. This CDR3 region has 17 residues. The CDR3: CASSQEGGLAAAYEQYF. The CDR3 bases are TGCGCCAGCAGCCAAGAAGGGGGACTAGCGGCCGCCTACGAGCAGTACTTC.

Note on this clonotype: A much more abundant neighbour one base away suggests this may be a read error. The gene calls are TRBV12-3 or TRBV12-4 and TRBJ2-5; 12 bases are shared with TRBD2. The CDR3 totals 15 residues. The chain's CDR3 is CAGSFLGLAGETQYF. The CDR3 DNA reads as TGTGCCGGCAGTTTTTTGGGACTAGCGGGAGAGACCCAGTACTTC.

This clonotype is labeled as medium-sized (0.01 to 0.1%). V gene TRBV12-3 or TRBV12-4 combines with J gene TRBJ1-1, with D unresolved. Trimming stripped 3 bases from V and 1 base from J, with 9 bases between. CDR3 length: 14 residues. CDR3 nucleotide sequence: TGTGCCAGCAGTTTTGGGGAGGCGAACACTGAAGCTTTCTTT. This sequence encodes CASSFGEANTEAFF.

Remarks on this clonotype: This may stem from a read error, because a much larger clone lies one nucleotide away. The V gene is TRBV28, the J gene TRBJ1-1; 8 nucleotides align to TRBD1. This CDR3 contains 15 residues. Looked up from germline, CDR1 is MDHEN and CDR2 is SYDVKM. CDR3 sequence reads: CASSGTGRMNTEALF. The CDR3 nucleotides read TGTGCCAGCAGTGGGACAGGCCGGATGAACACTGAAGCTCTCTTT.

By share of the sample, this clonotype is medium-sized. The chain employs TRBV7-8 and TRBJ2-1; unclear D gene. Deletions cut 4 bases from V and 7 bases from J, with 14 bases between. Germline V CDR1 and CDR2: SGHVS, FQNEAQ. CDR3 length: 14 residues. The CDR3 DNA sequence: TGTGCCAGCAGCTCAGGTCCTAGTAGTAATGAGCAGTTCTTC. Its translation is CASSSGPSSNEQFF.

Details on this clonotype: A much more abundant neighbour one base away suggests this may be a read error. V gene TRBV30 combines with J gene TRBJ1-2; D uncertain. Trimming removed 5 bases from V and 8 bases from J, with 15 bases in between. The germline V gene encodes CDR1 GTSNPN and CDR2 SVGIG (reference sequence). The CDR3 spans 12 residues. The CDR3 sequence is CAWWPVAHGYTF. Here the CDR3 DNA reads TGTGCCTGGTGGCCAGTGGCACACGGCTACACCTTC.

In this sample, this clonotype turned up a few times. The chain recombines TRBV5-1 with TRBJ2-1; 10 positions match TRBD1. The CDR3 consists of 16 residues. Trimming at V came to 0 bases and at J to 2 bases, leaving 2 bases not matched to a gene. From germline, CDR1 is SGHRS and CDR2 YFSETQ. CDR3 nucleotides: TGCGCCAGCAGCTTGGTTGGACAGGGGGCCTACAATGAGCAGTTCTTC. It codes for CASSLVGQGAYNEQFF.

This clonotype qualifies as medium-sized. This chain joins TRBV20-1 and TRBJ2-7; 8 bases fit TRBD1. CDR1 and CDR2 from the germline V gene are DFQATT and SNEGSKA (reference sequence). The CDR3 has 13 amino acids. V gave up 3 bases and J gave up 6 bases; unmatched junction bases: 7. CDR3 nucleotide sequence: TGCAGTGCTAGCCGGGACAGGATGGGCGAGCAGTACTTC. The encoded protein is CSASRDRMGEQYF.

By share, this clonotype ranks as medium-sized. This chain links TRBV7-9 with TRBJ1-1; 8 bases map to TRBD1. The germline CDR1 and CDR2 sequences are SEHNR and FQNEAQ (reference sequence). The CDR3 is made up of 14 amino acids. V was clipped by 2 bases and J by 5 bases; unmatched bases: 4. The CDR3 sequence: CASSLSGGLTEAFF. As DNA, the CDR3 is TGTGCCAGCAGCTTATCAGGGGGCTTGACTGAAGCTTTCTTT. The full variable domain, rest sourced from reference TRBV7-9 and TRBJ1-1, is DTGVSQNPRHKITKRGQNVTFRCDPISEHNRLYWYRQTLGQGPEFLTYFQNEAQLEKSRLLSDRFSAERPKGSFSTLEIQRTEQGDSAMYLCASSLSGGLTEAFFGQGTRLTVV.

The sample holds a few counts of this clonotype. The V gene is TRBV25-1, the J gene TRBJ2-7; no clear D gene. The CDR3 is 13 amino acids. Per germline, CDR1 MGHDK and CDR2 SYGVNS. Trimming stripped 3 bases from V and 3 bases from J, with 9 bases between. The CDR3 is CASSDDVGYEQYF. In nucleotides, the CDR3 is TGTGCCAGCAGTGACGATGTGGGCTACGAGCAGTACTTC.

This clonotype was detected only once. With a much larger clone just one base away, this may be a read error. This chain connects TRBV19 to TRBJ2-7, with D uncertain. The germline V gene has CDR1 LNHDA and CDR2 SQIVND (reference sequence). This CDR3 is built from 11 residues. CDR3 in amino acids: CASNNSHEQYF. The CDR3 DNA sequence: TGTGCCAGTAACAACTCCCACGAGCAGTACTTC. Full variable domain (outside the CDR3, taken from reference TRBV19 and TRBJ2-7): DGGITQSPKYLFRKEGQNVTLSCEQNLNHDAMYWYRQDPGQGLRLIYYSQIVNDFQKGDIAEGYSVSREKKESFPLTVTSAQKNPTAFYLCASNNSHEQYFGPGTRLTVT.

Turning to this clonotype: A much larger clone differs from this one at a single base, so this may be a read error. This rearrangement joins TRBV19 to TRBJ2-1; 7 nucleotides line up with TRBD1. The V gene's germline CDR1 is LNHDA and CDR2 SQIVND (reference sequence). Trimming at V came to 7 bases and at J to 7 bases, leaving 7 bases not matched to a gene. The CDR3 extends over 13 amino acids. DNA of the CDR3: TGTGCCAGTACCCCGACAGGGTGGAATGAGCAGTTCTTC. Translation: CASTPTGWNEQFF.

With respect to this clonotype: Germline and junction disagree at one end, which may indicate a read error. The chain carries TRBV28 and TRBJ1-5, with D uncertain. The CDR3 totals 16 residues. Germline CDR1 MDHEN, CDR2 SYDVKM. The CDR3 loop is CASSTTGLGYNQHQHF. CDR3 sequence (DNA): TGTGCCAGCAGTACCACTGGATTGGGTTACAATCAGCACCAGCATTTT.

This clonotype was recorded many times. This chain connects TRBV2 to TRBJ2-7; 10 positions match TRBD1. Germline V CDR1 and CDR2: SNHLY, FYNNEI. There are 15 residues in the CDR3. The junction had 9 bases not matched to a gene; V was cut back by 7 bases and J by 3 bases. Here the CDR3 DNA reads TGTGCCAGCATTCGATCCGGGACAGGGGACTACGAGCAGTACTTC. Amino acid sequence: CASIRSGTGDYEQYF.

There are many counts of this clonotype. The rearrangement joins TRBV5-6 to TRBJ1-5, with TRBD1 matching over 7 bases. From germline, CDR1 is SGHDT and CDR2 YYEEEE. The CDR3 totals 15 residues. Losses at the gene ends were 6 bases for V and 2 bases for J; bases not matched to a gene: 8. The CDR3 DNA follows: TGTGCCAGCACATCAGGGGGTTTCGGCAATCAGCCCCAGCATTTT. This gives the protein CASTSGGFGNQPQHF.

To note about this clonotype: This could be a read error, since a much larger clone is one nucleotide away. J is TRBJ2-7 and V is TRBV10-3; D unclear. V lost 10 bases and J 6 bases, leaving 19 bases between the germline ends. The germline CDR1 and CDR2 sequences are ENHRY and SYGVKD. CDR3 length: 13 amino acids. As DNA, the CDR3 is TGTGCCAGCACCCCGGGTCGCCTCGGCGAGCAGTACTTC. Amino acid sequence: CASTPGRLGEQYF.

The V and J genes are TRBV11-2 and TRBJ2-1, with a possible D match to TRBD2 (5 bases). This CDR3 comprises 16 residues. Germline V gene sequence: CDR1 SGHAT, CDR2 FQNNGV. V lost 8 bases to trimming and J lost 1 base, with 18 bases between them. Here the CDR3 DNA reads TGTGCCAGCGGCGGACGGCGGGTAGCGTCCTACAATGAGCAGTTCTTC. This encodes CASGGRRVASYNEQFF.

For this clonotype: This clone may be a read error of a much larger clone one base away. The chain is built from TRBV7-8 and TRBJ1-4; maybe TRBD1 (5 bases). Germline lookup yields CDR1 SGHVS and CDR2 FQNEAQ. V lost 3 bases and J 10 bases, leaving 21 bases between the germline ends. The CDR3 length is 16 residues. CDR3 bases: TGTGCCAGCAGCTTTCAAAGGGGTCGGCTTTCGGGAAAACTGTTTTTT. Amino acids: CASSFQRGRLSGKLFF.

On this clonotype itself: A much more abundant neighbour one base away suggests this may be a read error. Since the CDR3 does not end with the conserved phenylalanine or tryptophan, this likely comes from a read error. The chain joins TRBV6-1 to TRBJ1-6, with 10 nucleotides matching TRBD1. With 7 bases clipped from V and 1 base from J, the junction kept 4 bases outside the gene matches. Germline V CDR1 and CDR2: MNHNS, SASEGT. CDR3 size: 16 residues. The DNA of the CDR3 is TGTGCCAGCACCCCGGGACAGGGGTCCTATAATTCACCCCTCCACTAT. It yields the protein CASTPGQGSYNSPLHY.

The chain links TRBV10-2 to TRBJ1-1; no reliable D call. CDR1 is WSHSY and CDR2 is SAAADI in the germline V gene. V lost 2 bases, J lost 1 base, and 5 bases lay in between. The CDR3 is made up of 13 amino acids. In nucleotides, the CDR3 is TGCGCCAGCAGTGAGATTGCGAACACTGAAGCTTTCTTT. This sequence encodes CASSEIANTEAFF.